This TCR beta chain was captured in a study of beta chain features in type 1 diabetes. Comments on this clone: Its antigen is unidentified.

Study-wide points: Significant though moderate, a shortening of TCRB CDR3s appeared in all four CD4+ subsets of Type 1 diabetes patients.

Unmatched junction bases numbered 3, after V lost 5 bases and J lost 3 bases. Per the germline V gene, CDR1 is LNHDA and CDR2 is SQIVND (reference sequence). The CDR3 is made up of 14 amino acids. Every bit of the isolated RNA underwent reverse transcription, so sequencing read expressed TCRB transcripts. Deep immunoSEQ sequencing covered naive, central memory and regulatory T cell samples. The table came from immunoSEQ multiplex PCR; TCRdb's copy has only in-frame clones and leaves some out. The top ten hold over 0.014% of the sample, which has 300,000 to 400,000 clones, roughly 13% seen once. This TCR was sampled from a woman younger than 35 with type 1 diabetes. Material for sequencing was naive CD4+ T cells from blood. The chain recombines TRBV19 with TRBJ1-2; 10 bases are shared with TRBD1. The CDR3 reads CASSRQGADYGYTF. The DNA of the CDR3 is TGTGCCAGTAGTCGACAGGGGGCGGACTATGGCTACACCTTC.